This T cell receptor (beta chain) was identified during a study of cytomegalovirus exposure and HLA in healthy donors. Overall study results and limits: An analysis was carried out at a later point. It showed that HLA-associated TCR beta chains were more clonally expanded than equally common non-associated chains.

For this clone: The antigen is unknown.

PCR employed 60 Vbeta and 13 Jbeta primers. TCRdb's copy holds only in-frame clones and misses some; the assay was immunoSEQ multiplex PCR. The sample has about 160,000 clones; roughly 80% are singletons. This receptor was identified in a young man in good health and CMV-seropositive. Sequencing was performed on PBMCs.

CDR3 DNA sequence: TGTGCCAGCAGCAACGGACAGGGTTTTGACTATGGCTACACCTTC. This gives the protein CASSNGQGFDYGYTF. This chain connects TRBV4-2 to TRBJ1-2, with 8 bases aligning to TRBD1. V was clipped by 5 bases and J by 3 bases; unmatched bases: 8. The germline V gene encodes CDR1 LGHNA and CDR2 YNFKEQ. The CDR3 is made up of 15 amino acids.